The rows below give T cell receptor beta chains drawn from one sample of a study of T-cell memory formation after mild COVID-19. Using its own MiXCR run on the 5' RACE reads, TCRdb lists one record per CDR3 protein. The sample contains 280,000 or so distinct CDR3 sequences, around 17% of which appear only once. The sample comprised PBMCs or a T cell subset sorted from them (not recorded which). These receptor sequences come from a man between 18 and 35 years old who had mild COVID-19 (a few samples of this study predate the infection). Cell type and time point are not known. The CDR3 runs from the conserved cysteine through the conserved F or W. The D gene is left open where the match is weak. Clone size, where shown, is once, few, many, or a class for clones that have expanded.

d_call j_call clone_size v_call cdr3_nt cdr3_aa
- TRBJ2-3 - TRBV7-9 TGTGCCAGCAGCTTAGGGACTACCGCCGATACGCAGTATTTT CASSLGTTADTQYF
- TRBJ2-2 - TRBV4-2 TGTGCCAGCACCCTGGGCGGGGAGCTGTTTTTT CASTLGGELFF
- TRBJ2-5 few TRBV7-9 TGTGCCAGCGGCTTAGGCGGAGAGACCCAGTACTTC CASGLGGETQYF
TRBD1 TRBJ1-2 few TRBV4-2 TGTGCCAGCAGCCCCCCGGACAGGGCGGGTTTCTATGGCTACACCTTC CASSPPDRAGFYGYTF
- TRBJ2-3 - TRBV6-5 TGTGCCAGCAGTTACTTCGTGGGAGATACGCAGTATTTT CASSYFVGDTQYF
TRBD2 TRBJ2-1 few TRBV7-3 TGTGCCAGCAGCGTCGGGACTAGCAATGAGCAGTTCTTC CASSVGTSNEQFF
- TRBJ1-2 few TRBV6-5 TGTGCCAGCAGTTATTACCCCGGGCAGGGCTATGGCTACACCTTC CASSYYPGQGYGYTF
- TRBJ2-7 few TRBV5-6 TGTGCCAGCAGCTTACTGTCTAGACGCGAGCAGTACTTC CASSLLSRREQYF
TRBD1 TRBJ1-1 - TRBV7-8 TGTGCCACCCGGAGGGGGACAGGGGAGAACACTGAAGCTTTCTTT CATRRGTGENTEAFF
TRBD1 TRBJ1-5 many TRBV18 TGTGCCAGCTCACTGGACAGGGGGCATCAACAGCCCCAGCATTTT CASSLDRGHQQPQHF
- TRBJ2-7 - TRBV9 TGTGCCAGCAGCGTAGCCCCCGGGGAGGTCTACGAGCAGTACTTC CASSVAPGEVYEQYF
- TRBJ1-1 many TRBV29-1 TGCAGCGTTCCTGGGGGGGGGCAGGACACTGAAGCTTTCTTT CSVPGGGQDTEAFF
- TRBJ1-2 - TRBV7-9 TGTGCCAGCAGCTTAGGGGGGACGCGAGGCTACACCTTC CASSLGGTRGYTF
- TRBJ2-3 - TRBV19 TGTGCCAGTGCCGCGTCCAACTCAGATACGCAGTATTTT CASAASNSDTQYF
- TRBJ1-2 few TRBV12-3/TRBV12-4 TGTGCCAGCACCCCGAGGGGTGTTACGGATGGCTACACCTTC CASTPRGVTDGYTF
- TRBJ1-1 - TRBV6-5 TGTGCCAGCAGTTACTCGATCCCTGCCGAGACTGAAGCTTTCTTT CASSYSIPAETEAFF
TRBD2 TRBJ2-3 few TRBV6-5 TGTGCCAGCAGTCCCCGGACTAGCGGGGGGGTGACAGATACGCAGTATTTT CASSPRTSGGVTDTQYF
- TRBJ2-1 - TRBV5-1 TGCGCCAGCAGCCTCCAGCCGGGTGAGCAGTTCTTC CASSLQPGEQFF
TRBD2 TRBJ2-5 - TRBV2 TGTGCCAGCATCGGACTAGCTTTGGAGACCCAGTACTTC CASIGLALETQYF
TRBD2 TRBJ2-3 few TRBV5-6 TGTGCCAGCAGCGAAACTAGCGGGGGGGCCACAGATACGCAGTATTTT CASSETSGGATDTQYF
- TRBJ2-3 - TRBV10-3 TGTGCCATCAGCCCTCCCAACACAGATACGCAGTATTTT CAISPPNTDTQYF
- TRBJ1-1 - TRBV9 TGTGCCAGCAGCGTAGGAGTAGAAACTGAAGCTTTCTTT CASSVGVETEAFF
- TRBJ2-3 many TRBV10-3 TGTGCCACCCTCGGGGCTAGCACAGATACGCAGTATTTT CATLGASTDTQYF
- TRBJ2-6 - TRBV7-2 TGTGCCAGCAGTAAAGGACACCGGGGGGCCAACGTCCTGACTTTC CASSKGHRGANVLTF
- TRBJ2-7 many TRBV28 TGTGCCAGCCTTGGGTTTACGGGCTCCTACGAGCAGTACTTC CASLGFTGSYEQYF
- TRBJ2-2 few TRBV28 TGTGCCAGCAGTTCCCTTTTCCGTAGGGAGCTGTTTTTT CASSSLFRRELFF
- TRBJ2-5 few TRBV12-3/TRBV12-4 TGTGCCAGCAGTACCACAGGGCAAGAGACCCAGTACTTC CASSTTGQETQYF
- TRBJ2-5 few TRBV29-1 TGCAGCGTTTCTTCACCTACCGGGACTGAAGAGACCCAGTACTTC CSVSSPTGTEETQYF
TRBD2 TRBJ2-1 few TRBV5-1 TGCGCCAGCAGTTCGACTAGCGGGGGCCTGGGTGAGCAGTTCTTC CASSSTSGGLGEQFF
- TRBJ2-5 few TRBV29-1 TGCAGCGTTGAAGATCGGGGAGAGACCCAGTACTTC CSVEDRGETQYF
- TRBJ1-2 once TRBV7-2 TGTGCCAGCAGCGCCACATGGGGGAGGGCTGGCTACACCTTC CASSATWGRAGYTF
- TRBJ2-1 - TRBV11-2 TGTGCCAGCAAGCCAGCGCGGGGGCCAACCTACAATGAGCAGTTCTTC CASKPARGPTYNEQFF
- TRBJ2-3 - TRBV7-6 TGTGCCAGCAGCCTTTCCCGGGGCCTCGTTGGGACGCAGTATTTT CASSLSRGLVGTQYF
- TRBJ2-5 many TRBV9 TGTGCCAGCAGCGTAGAACTAGCCCCTCAAGAGACCCAGTACTTC CASSVELAPQETQYF
TRBD1 TRBJ2-1 few TRBV24-1 TGTGCCACCAGTGATTCGGACAGGGAGGTGTTCTTC CATSDSDREVFF
- TRBJ2-3 - TRBV7-2 TGTGCCAGCAGCGCCTACCCAGATACGCAGTATTTT CASSAYPDTQYF
TRBD1 TRBJ2-7 - TRBV4-3 TGCGCCAGCAGCCAAGACCGACAGGGGGCGAGGTACGAGCAGTACTTC CASSQDRQGARYEQYF
TRBD2 TRBJ2-1 few TRBV7-9 TGTGCCAGCAGCCCACGGACTAGCGGGGATAATGAGCAGTTCTTC CASSPRTSGDNEQFF
- TRBJ2-7 - TRBV14 TGTGCCAGCAGCCAGGAAGGAAGGGGAACCTACGAGCAGTACTTC CASSQEGRGTYEQYF
- TRBJ2-3 few TRBV7-2 TGTGCCAGCAGCCGCCCCGGTAGCGCTTACACAGATACGCAGTATTTT CASSRPGSAYTDTQYF
TRBD2 TRBJ2-1 - TRBV9 TGTGCCAGCGGTTCCCGGACTAGCGGGTATAATGAGCAGTTCTTC CASGSRTSGYNEQFF
TRBD2 TRBJ2-3 - TRBV4-3 TGCGCCAGCAGCCCCCATCCTAGCGGGGGCCGGGGAGATACGCAGTATTTT CASSPHPSGGRGDTQYF
- TRBJ1-2 few TRBV20-1 TGCAGTGCTATGCCTTTGGGCTATGAAGGCTACACCTTC CSAMPLGYEGYTF
TRBD2 TRBJ2-1 - TRBV10-1 TGCGCCAGCAGTGAGTCGATAACTAGCGGGAGATACAATGAGCAGTTCTTC CASSESITSGRYNEQFF
- TRBJ2-7 few TRBV4-1 TGCGCCAGCAGCCCCTCTGGGGCCAGATCGGACGAGCAGTACTTC CASSPSGARSDEQYF
- TRBJ1-2 few TRBV7-2 TGTGCCAGCAGCATCCCGACTGGGCCCTCCTATGGCTACACCTTC CASSIPTGPSYGYTF
- TRBJ1-1 once TRBV20-1 TGCAGTGCTAGAGATCCCCAGGGAAGAGTTGAAGCTTTCTTT CSARDPQGRVEAFF
- TRBJ2-7 - TRBV14 TGTGCCAGCAGCCCAAGGCCTCGATTAAGCGAGCAGTACTTC CASSPRPRLSEQYF
TRBD1 TRBJ2-1 many TRBV5-1 TGCGCCAGCAGCGGGGGACAGGGGAGTGGCGATGAGCAGTTCTTC CASSGGQGSGDEQFF
- TRBJ1-3 few TRBV7-8 TGTGCCAGCAGCTCCCGGAGCTCTGGAAACACCATATATTTT CASSSRSSGNTIYF
TRBD1 TRBJ2-7 few TRBV6-2/TRBV6-3 TGTGCCAGCAGTTACTTCGGGGGACAGGATTACGAGCAGTACTTC CASSYFGGQDYEQYF
- TRBJ2-1 few TRBV9 TGTGCCAGCAGCTTAAGGATTGAGGGCTGGGGGAATGAGCAGTTCTTC CASSLRIEGWGNEQFF
TRBD2 TRBJ2-1 few TRBV3-1 TGTGCCAGCAGCCACGATTGGGGGAGGGGACGATACAATGAGCAGTTCTTC CASSHDWGRGRYNEQFF